One and the same sample provided the 32 T cell receptor beta chains below, sequenced in a study of blood T cell repertoires in COVID-19. The protocol was immunoSEQ multiplex PCR, while the TCRdb copy is restricted to in-frame clones and leaves out a portion. Among 150,000 to 200,000 clones listed, around 72% were seen once. The sequenced material came from peripheral blood. All receptors come from a woman older than 75 with acute or convalescent COVID-19.

This chain joins TRBV5-1 and TRBJ2-2, with 7 bases that match TRBD2. Germline trimming cut 4 bases from V and 7 bases from J; bases unmatched to any gene: 16. CDR1 is SGHRS and CDR2 is YFSETQ in the germline V gene. This CDR3 comprises 17 residues. DNA of the CDR3: TGCGCCAGCAGCCCCAGGCTGGGCGGGAGTATCGGCGGGGAGCTGTTTTTT. This translates into CASSPRLGGSIGGELFF.

The rearrangement uses TRBV27 and TRBJ2-7; a weak D match, TRBD2 (6 bases). This CDR3 region has 14 residues. Germline loops: CDR1 MNHEY, CDR2 SMNVEV (reference sequence). The V and J ends lost 4 bases and 9 bases respectively, with 19 bases between them. The CDR3 bases are TGTGCCAGCAGTTCCAGACTAGTGATGGGACCGCAGTACTTC. It codes for CASSSRLVMGPQYF.

The V and J genes are TRBV6-6 and TRBJ2-7; TRBD1 agrees at 8 bases. The CDR3 spans 13 residues. The V gene's germline CDR1 is MNHNY and CDR2 SVGAGI (reference sequence). The V segment lost 5 bases and the J segment 5 bases; nucleotides outside the gene matches: 5. CDR3 nucleotides: TGTGCCAGCAGTACGACAGGGGCCCACGAGCAGTACTTC. Translating it yields CASSTTGAHEQYF.

The chain combines TRBV19 with TRBJ2-2, with TRBD1 matching 7 bases. The CDR3 covers 14 residues. V lost 7 bases to trimming and J lost 1 base; unmatched junction nucleotides: 3. Germline CDR1 is LNHDA and CDR2 is SQIVND (reference sequence). CDR3 sequence (DNA): TGTGCCAGTAAAGGGGGCCGGAACACCGGGGAGCTGTTTTTT. It encodes CASKGGRNTGELFF.

This clone has only a few counts. The rearrangement links TRBV19 to TRBJ2-2; 7 bases line up with TRBD2. Trimming removed 5 bases from V and 7 bases from J; junction bases left unmatched: 4. The CDR3 is 13 amino acids. From germline, CDR1 is LNHDA and CDR2 SQIVND (reference sequence). For the CDR3, the DNA is TGTGCCAGTAGTGCGGGGGATTACGGGGAGCTGTTTTTT. Translation gives CASSAGDYGELFF.

This clone has more than one count but fewer than ten. This chain uses TRBV29-1 with TRBJ2-7; a weak D match, TRBD1 (5 bases). The germline V gene has CDR1 SQVTM and CDR2 ANQGSEA. CDR3 length equals 12 residues. Trimming removed 6 bases from V and 4 bases from J, with 13 bases in between. The CDR3 sequence: CSVSDRGYEQYF. The CDR3 DNA follows: TGCAGCGTCTCAGACAGAGGATACGAGCAGTACTTC.

The V and J genes are TRBV9 and TRBJ1-4, with D tentatively TRBD1 (6 bases). Trimming removed 0 bases at V and 5 bases at J, with 8 bases between. Germline V gene data show CDR1 as SGDLS and CDR2 as YYNGEE. CDR3 length: 14 residues. The CDR3 DNA reads TGTGCCAGCAGCGTAGCTGGGACAAATGAAAAACTGTTTTTT. Amino acids: CASSVAGTNEKLFF. Combining the CDR3 with reference TRBV9 and TRBJ1-4 gives the whole variable domain DSGVTQTPKHLITATGQRVTLRCSPRSGDLSVYWYQQSLDQGLQFLIQYYNGEERAKGNILERFSAQQFPDLHSELNLSSLELGDSALYFCASSVAGTNEKLFFGSGTQLSVL.

The rearrangement uses TRBV10-3 and TRBJ1-1, with D perhaps matching TRBD1 (5 bases). Trimming took off 7 bases at V and 1 base at J, with 13 bases between the two ends. Germline CDR1 and CDR2: ENHRY and SYGVKD. The CDR3 has 14 amino acids. CDR3 loop: CAIKRDRKNTEAFF. In DNA form, the CDR3 reads TGTGCCATCAAGCGGGACCGAAAGAACACTGAAGCTTTCTTT.

The chain carries TRBV10-3 and TRBJ2-1, with D perhaps matching TRBD1 (5 bases). V lost 3 bases to trimming and J lost 5 bases, with 14 bases between them. CDR1 is ENHRY and CDR2 is SYGVKD in the germline V gene. There are 15 residues in the CDR3. The CDR3 DNA reads TGTGCCATCAGTGACTCAGAGGACACGAACAATGAGCAGTTCTTC. Residues: CAISDSEDTNNEQFF.

The V gene is TRBV5-6, the J gene TRBJ2-4; possibly TRBD1 for D (6 bases). Germline V lookup: CDR1 SGHDT, CDR2 YYEEEE. Trimming cost V 5 bases and J 4 bases, with 13 bases left between them. The CDR3 extends over 14 amino acids. The CDR3 loop reads CASSRYGQKNIQYF. DNA of the CDR3: TGTGCCAGCAGTCGTTACGGACAGAAAAACATTCAGTACTTC.

The DNA for the CDR3 is TGTGCCAGCAGCCAAGTCCCAGGGGTGGTCCCCTACAATGAGCAGTTCTTC. This gives the protein CASSQVPGVVPYNEQFF. This chain connects TRBV3-1 (or the pseudogene TRBV3-2) to TRBJ2-1, with D maybe TRBD1 (6 bases). There are 17 residues in the CDR3. Germline V gene lookup returns CDR1 LGHDT and CDR2 YNNKEL (reference sequence). V dropped 1 base and J dropped 2 bases, with 15 bases sitting between them.

The CDR3 reads CASSLNQPQHF. For the CDR3, the DNA is TGTGCCAGCAGCCTCAATCAGCCCCAGCATTTT. The rearrangement joins TRBV2 to TRBJ1-5; D call uncertain. The CDR3 totals 11 residues. The germline gives CDR1 SNHLY, CDR2 FYNNEI. V lost 6 bases and J 3 bases, leaving 3 bases between the germline ends. The variable domain in full, completed from reference TRBV2 and TRBJ1-5, reads EPEVTQTPSHQVTQMGQEVILRCVPISNHLYFYWYRQILGQKVEFLVSFYNNEISEKSEIFDDQFSVERPDGSNFTLKIRSTKLEDSAMYFCASSLNQPQHFGDGTRLSIL.

J is TRBJ2-7 and V is TRBV7-6; D uncertain. Trimming removed 0 bases at V and 0 bases at J, with 3 bases between. Germline assignment: CDR1 SGHVS and CDR2 FNYEAQ. The CDR3 contains 13 residues. In DNA, the CDR3 is TGTGCCAGCAGCTTAGCGCGCTCCTACGAGCAGTACTTC. This gives the protein CASSLARSYEQYF.

A few counts support this clone. V is TRBV2 and J is TRBJ1-5; a weak D match, TRBD1 (5 bases). The germline gives CDR1 SNHLY, CDR2 FYNNEI. The CDR3 has 13 amino acids. With 7 bases removed from V and 4 bases from J, the gap between germline ends came to 11 bases. The CDR3 reads CASTSAGNQPQHF. CDR3 nucleotides: TGTGCCAGCACCTCCGCAGGGAATCAGCCCCAGCATTTT.

The chain recombines TRBV6-2 or TRBV6-3 with TRBJ1-1; D not resolved. This CDR3 region has 13 residues. Trimming shortened V by 6 bases and J by 0 bases, and 8 bases separated the two germline ends. The germline V gene encodes CDR1 MNHEY and CDR2 SVGEGT. The CDR3 nucleotides read TGTGCCAGCAGCCCCAGTTTGAACACTGAAGCTTTCTTT. Its translation: CASSPSLNTEAFF.

This clone was seen just once. V usage is TRBV28 and J usage is TRBJ1-1; possible D gene TRBD1, 6 bases. V was trimmed by 5 bases and J by 5 bases, leaving 15 bases between them. Germline CDR1 MDHEN, CDR2 SYDVKM. CDR3 length equals 14 residues. This chain's CDR3 is CASSQPGGLTEAFF. For the CDR3, the DNA is TGTGCCAGCAGTCAGCCCGGGGGGCTAACTGAAGCTTTCTTT.

V usage is TRBV27 and J usage is TRBJ2-7, with TRBD2 identical over 13 bases. Trimming removed 1 base from V and 7 bases from J; junction bases left unmatched: 7. This CDR3 is 16 amino acids long. The germline CDR1 and CDR2 sequences are MNHEY and SMNVEV (reference sequence). The CDR3 DNA follows: TGTGCCAGCAGTTTATTACTAGCGGGAGGGGATAGGGAGCAGTACTTC. Translation gives CASSLLLAGGDREQYF.

This clone has ten or more counts. The J gene is TRBJ1-2, the V gene TRBV5-5; a weak D match, TRBD1 (5 bases). Trimming stripped 4 bases from V and 6 bases from J, with 16 bases between. Germline V CDR1 and CDR2: SGHKS, YYEKEE (reference sequence). This CDR3 comprises 14 residues. The CDR3 protein is CASSPRTPTDGYTF. As DNA, the CDR3 is TGTGCCAGCAGCCCACGGACACCCACGGATGGCTACACCTTC.

In this sample, this clone turned up a few times. An end of the junction differs from the germline gene, which may be a read error. V gene TRBV5-1 combines with J gene TRBJ1-1; no clear D. This CDR3 is built from 12 residues. The germline V gene encodes CDR1 SGHRS and CDR2 YFSETQ. CDR3 sequence (DNA): TGCGCCACCAGCCGGGGAGACACTGAAGCTTTCTTT. Its protein is CATSRGDTEAFF. The full variable domain, with the rest looked up from reference TRBV5-1 and TRBJ1-1, is KAGVTQTPRYLIKTRGQQVTLSCSPISGHRSVSWYQQTPGQGLQFLFEYFSETQRNKGNFPGRFSGRQFSNSRSEMNVSTLELGDSALYLCATSRGDTEAFFGQGTRLTVV.

This clone was seen many times. The rearrangement uses TRBV15 and TRBJ1-3; maybe TRBD1 (6 bases). Germline V gene data show CDR1 as LNHNV and CDR2 as YYDKDF (reference sequence). CDR3 length: 15 amino acids. Trimming shortened V by 2 bases and J by 1 base, and 9 bases separated the two germline ends. Written as DNA, the CDR3 is TGTGCCACCAGCAGAAACAGGGTATCTGGAAACACCATATATTTT. The encoded protein is CATSRNRVSGNTIYF.

This clone is medium-sized. The chain recombines TRBV21-1 with TRBJ2-7; the table's D call, TRBD2, was not checked against the DNA. TRBV21-1 is a pseudogene. This CDR3 spans 12 amino acids. The CDR3, as DNA: TGTGCCAGCAGCCTTCCTAACTACGAGCAGTACTTC. Its protein product is CASSLPNYEQYF.

DNA for the CDR3: TGTGCCAGCAGCCAAGATCCTAACAGGGTAGGCACTGAAGCTTTCTTT. Its translation: CASSQDPNRVGTEAFF. The chain couples TRBV3-1 (or the pseudogene TRBV3-2) to TRBJ1-1, with a possible D match to TRBD1 (6 bases). This CDR3 contains 16 residues. V was clipped by 0 bases and J by 4 bases, with 15 bases between them. CDR1 and CDR2 from the germline V gene are LGHDT and YNNKEL (reference sequence).

The chain uses TRBV15 and TRBJ2-3, with TRBD2 matching 7 bases. CDR1 and CDR2 from the germline V gene are LNHNV and YYDKDF (reference sequence). The CDR3 spans 15 residues. J gave up 3 bases and V 0 bases, and 3 bases lay outside the gene matches. The CDR3 is CATSRDGGGTDTQYF. CDR3 DNA sequence: TGTGCCACCAGCAGAGATGGGGGGGGTACAGATACGCAGTATTTT.

The V and J genes are TRBV2 and TRBJ1-2, with no clear D. The CDR3 sequence is 13 residues long. Per the germline V gene, CDR1 is SNHLY and CDR2 is FYNNEI. Trimming left V 1 base short and J 5 bases short, with 8 bases between. Here the CDR3 reads CASSEVNYYGYTF. CDR3 coding DNA: TGTGCCAGCAGTGAAGTAAACTATTATGGCTACACCTTC.

This chain connects TRBV6-6 to TRBJ2-4; TRBD2 matches at 7 bases. CDR1 is MNHNY, CDR2 SVGAGI, per germline (reference sequence). V gave up 2 bases and J gave up 9 bases; unmatched junction bases: 4. CDR3 length: 13 residues. The CDR3 sequence is CASSYGEGPIQYF. CDR3 DNA sequence: TGTGCCAGCAGTTACGGGGAGGGGCCCATTCAGTACTTC.

The chain joins TRBV11-2 to TRBJ1-1; D remains unclear. CDR3 length: 11 residues. V was pared by 5 bases and J by 3 bases, with 4 bases between. Germline V CDR1 and CDR2: SGHAT, FQNNGV. CDR3: CASSADTEAFF. CDR3 in DNA: TGTGCCAGCAGCGCGGACACTGAAGCTTTCTTT.

Notes on this clone: Relative to the germline gene, one junction end is altered; a read error may explain this. This chain links TRBV5-1 with TRBJ1-5, with D tentatively TRBD1 (5 bases). CDR1 is SGHRS and CDR2 is YFSETQ in the germline V gene. CDR3 length: 12 amino acids. DNA for the CDR3: TGCGCCAGCAGCTTGGACTCAGGGCCGCTCTATTTT. Translated, it gives CASSLDSGPLYF. Filled out from reference TRBV5-1 and TRBJ1-5, the complete variable domain reads KAGVTQTPRYLIKTRGQQVTLSCSPISGHRSVSWYQQTPGQGLQFLFEYFSETQRNKGNFPGRFSGRQFSNSRSEMNVSTLELGDSALYLCASSLDSGPLYFGDGTRLSIL.

This clone appeared a single time. This sequence joins TRBV30 and TRBJ2-7; no definite D call. The germline gives CDR1 GTSNPN, CDR2 SVGIG (reference sequence). The ends were cut back, 6 bases at V and 0 bases at J, with 12 bases in the middle. The CDR3 has 13 residues. The CDR3 is CACSLAFSYEQYF. The CDR3 DNA reads TGTGCCTGCTCTTTAGCATTCTCCTACGAGCAGTACTTC.

J is TRBJ2-5 and V is TRBV27; the match to TRBD1 covers 7 bases. CDR3 length equals 13 residues. Germline V gene sequence: CDR1 MNHEY, CDR2 SMNVEV (reference sequence). Trimming removed 6 bases from V and 5 bases from J; junction bases left unmatched: 6. CDR3: CASSKQGTETQYF. The CDR3 DNA is TGTGCCAGCAGCAAACAGGGGACGGAGACCCAGTACTTC.

The chain joins TRBV6-2 or TRBV6-3 to TRBJ2-1; tentatively, D is TRBD2 (5 bases). The CDR3 totals 16 residues. Germline lookup yields CDR1 MNHEY and CDR2 SVGEGT. V lost 4 bases to trimming and J lost 7 bases, with 20 bases between them. The CDR3 region is CASSFRRALRTNEQFF. Written as DNA, the CDR3 is TGTGCCAGCAGTTTTAGGCGGGCCCTCCGCACGAATGAGCAGTTCTTC.

The CDR3 sequence: CASSLYRAVGEQYF. CDR3 bases: TGTGCCAGCAGTTTATACAGGGCGGTAGGCGAGCAGTACTTC. The chain uses TRBV28 and TRBJ2-7; tentative D call: TRBD1 (6 bases). Looked up from germline, CDR1 is MDHEN and CDR2 is SYDVKM. V shed 1 base and J shed 6 bases, with 13 bases lying between them. The CDR3 length is 14 residues.

This clone showed up just a few times. The chain combines TRBV30 with TRBJ1-5, with TRBD1 matching over 9 bases. V lost 5 bases and J lost 5; bases outside the gene matches: 7. Per the germline V gene, CDR1 is GTSNPN and CDR2 is SVGIG (reference sequence). CDR3 length equals 14 residues. CDR3 sequence reads: CAWSGTGPHQPQHF. CDR3 nucleotide sequence: TGTGCCTGGTCCGGGACAGGGCCCCATCAGCCCCAGCATTTT.